This T cell receptor (beta chain) is from a study of blood T cell repertoires in COVID-19. Clones were read by immunoSEQ multiplex PCR, and TCRdb kept only the in-frame ones, dropping some. This sample has about 170,000 clones; around 89% occur once, and the top ten carry approximately 0.8%. Regarding this clone: Different DNA sequences within this sample yield the same CDR3.

Germline V lookup: CDR1 MDHEN, CDR2 SYDVKM. The CDR3 loop spans 14 amino acids. After removal of 3 bases from V and 0 bases from J, the junction contained 2 bases not matched to a gene. The TCR comes from a woman aged 18-29 years who had recovered from COVID-19. The sample was PBMCs or T cells enriched from blood (not recorded which). The chain couples TRBV28 to TRBJ2-7; 7 bases are a match to TRBD1. The chain's CDR3 is CASSFGTDSYEQYF. In DNA form, the CDR3 reads TGTGCCAGCAGTTTTGGGACAGACTCCTACGAGCAGTACTTC.